The rows below give T cell receptor beta chains drawn from one sample of a study of CD8+CD57+ T cells in acquired aplastic anemia. Each CDR3 protein gets one entry after TCRdb re-called the reads with MiXCR. The repertoire holds around 230,000 distinct CDR3 sequences, over 60% seen once, with 29% in the top ten. The source material was sorted CD4+, CD8+, or CD8+CD57+ T cells (not recorded which) from PBMCs. The receptors were sampled from a human donor in good health. CDR3s include the opening cysteine and the closing phenylalanine or tryptophan. D genes are given only for firm matches. Clone sizes are given selectively: once, few, many, or a class where the clone is expanded.

CASSETSGHVNEQFF	TGTGCCAGCAGTGAGACTAGCGGGCATGTCAATGAGCAGTTCTTC	-	TRBJ2-1	TRBV7-9	TRBD2
CASSPLAGGPDNEQFF	TGCGCCAGCAGCCCGCTAGCGGGGGGGCCAGACAATGAGCAGTTCTTC	many	TRBJ2-1	TRBV5-1	TRBD2
CASRGAGSNQPQHF	TGCGCCAGCAGGGGGGCAGGCAGCAATCAGCCCCAGCATTTT	-	TRBJ1-5	TRBV10-2	-
CASTLTGPNYGYTF	TGTGCCAGTACCCTCACGGGGCCTAACTATGGCTACACCTTC	few	TRBJ1-2	TRBV19	-
CASSNARDRVVSGANVLTF	TGCGCCAGCAGCAACGCCCGGGACAGGGTGGTTTCTGGGGCCAACGTCCTGACTTTC	-	TRBJ2-6	TRBV10-2	TRBD1
CASSTQTWLGETQYF	TGTGCCAGTAGTACCCAGACCTGGTTGGGGGAGACCCAGTACTTC	-	TRBJ2-5	TRBV19	-
CATSLGTEHRGAVF	TGTGCCACCAGTTTAGGGACAGAACACCGGGGAGCTGTTTTT	-	TRBJ2-2	TRBV24-1	TRBD1
CASRPLTLGYTF	TGTGCCAGCAGGCCTTTGACTCTGGGCTACACCTTC	many	TRBJ1-2	TRBV9	-
CATPDGQLYNEQFF	TGTGCCACCCCCGACGGACAGTTATACAATGAGCAGTTCTTC	-	TRBJ2-1	TRBV24-1	-
CATSRLAGEDNEQFF	TGTGCCACGAGCAGACTAGCGGGAGAAGACAATGAGCAGTTCTTC	many	TRBJ2-1	TRBV6-4	TRBD2
CASRQGMNYGYTF	TGTGCCAGCCGACAGGGAATGAACTATGGCTACACCTTC	-	TRBJ1-2	TRBV28	TRBD1
CASSEASGRVNEQFF	TGTGCCAGCAGTGAAGCTAGCGGGAGAGTTAATGAGCAGTTCTTC	-	TRBJ2-1	TRBV2	TRBD2
CSATDTGTRETQYF	TGCAGTGCAACTGATACAGGGACGCGAGAGACCCAGTACTTC	-	TRBJ2-5	TRBV20-1	-
CASSDPGYGNTGELFF	TGTGCCAGCAGCGATCCGGGGTACGGGAACACCGGGGAGCTGTTTTTT	-	TRBJ2-2	TRBV9	-
CASGDGGTEAFF	TGTGCCAGCGGCGACGGGGGCACTGAAGCTTTCTTT	many	TRBJ1-1	TRBV7-2	-
CATSDPRGQGGNYGYTF	TGTGCCACCAGTGATCCCCGTGGACAGGGTGGTAACTATGGCTACACCTTC	-	TRBJ1-2	TRBV24-1	TRBD1
CASSPVGPWDNEQFF	TGTGCCAGCAGCCCAGTGGGGCCCTGGGACAATGAGCAGTTCTTC	few	TRBJ2-1	TRBV7-2	-
CASSLVGGDYNSPLHF	TGTGCCAGCAGCTTAGTGGGGGGGGATTATAATTCACCCCTCCACTTT	many	TRBJ1-6	TRBV7-6	-
CASSGGGWDTQYF	TGTGCCAGCAGCGGGGGGGGTTGGGATACGCAGTATTTT	-	TRBJ2-3	TRBV5-4	TRBD2
CASNPPNNEQFF	TGTGCCAGCAACCCTCCTAACAATGAGCAGTTCTTC	-	TRBJ2-1	TRBV7-9	-
CASLLAGGSDEQFF	TGTGCCAGCTTACTAGCGGGAGGGAGTGATGAGCAGTTCTTC	many	TRBJ2-1	TRBV12-3/TRBV12-4	TRBD2
CASRRQDVMSPLHF	TGTGCCAGCAGGCGACAGGATGTGATGTCGCCCCTCCACTTT	few	TRBJ1-6	TRBV2	-
CASSLASLRHGAFF	TGTGCCAGCAGCTTAGCGTCTTTGAGACATGGAGCTTTCTTT	-	TRBJ1-1	TRBV7-9	-
CASSLNVGSTEAFF	TGTGCCAGCAGCTTAAACGTTGGAAGCACTGAAGCTTTCTTT	many	TRBJ1-1	TRBV7-3	-
CASSLDVNYEQYF	TGCGCCAGCAGCTTGGACGTCAACTACGAGCAGTACTTC	-	TRBJ2-7	TRBV5-1	-
CSVILGQIGELFF	TGCAGCGTAATATTGGGACAGATCGGGGAGCTGTTTTTT	-	TRBJ2-2	TRBV29-1	TRBD1
CASSAFGGAVTDTQYF	TGCGCCAGCAGCGCATTCGGGGGGGCCGTGACAGATACGCAGTATTTT	-	TRBJ2-3	TRBV5-6	TRBD2
CAIRETGPHQPQHF	TGTGCCATCAGGGAGACAGGGCCCCATCAGCCCCAGCATTTT	-	TRBJ1-5	TRBV10-3	TRBD1
CSVGVRGYEQYF	TGCAGCGTTGGTGTCAGGGGGTACGAGCAGTACTTC	-	TRBJ2-7	TRBV29-1	TRBD1